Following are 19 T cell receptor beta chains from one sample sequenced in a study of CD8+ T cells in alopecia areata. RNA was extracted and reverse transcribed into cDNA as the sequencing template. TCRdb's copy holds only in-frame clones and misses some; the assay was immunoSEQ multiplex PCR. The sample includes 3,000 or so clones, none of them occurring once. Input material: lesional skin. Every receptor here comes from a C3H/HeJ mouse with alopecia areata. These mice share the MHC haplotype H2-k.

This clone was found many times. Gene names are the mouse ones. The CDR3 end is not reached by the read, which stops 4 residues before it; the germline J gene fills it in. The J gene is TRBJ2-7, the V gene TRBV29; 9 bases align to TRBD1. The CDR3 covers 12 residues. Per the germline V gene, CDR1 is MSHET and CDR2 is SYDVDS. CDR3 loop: CASRGQGNEQYF. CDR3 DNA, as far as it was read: TGTGCTAGCAGAGGACAGGGGAAT.

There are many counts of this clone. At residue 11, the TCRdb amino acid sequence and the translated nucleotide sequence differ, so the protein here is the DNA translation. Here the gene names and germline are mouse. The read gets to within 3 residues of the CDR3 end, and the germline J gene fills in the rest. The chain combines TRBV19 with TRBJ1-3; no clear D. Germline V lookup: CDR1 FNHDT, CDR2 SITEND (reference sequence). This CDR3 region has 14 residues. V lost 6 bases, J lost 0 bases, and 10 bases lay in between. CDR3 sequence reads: CASTNSDSGNTLYF. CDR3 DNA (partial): TGTGCCAGCACAAACAGTGATTCTGGAAATACG.

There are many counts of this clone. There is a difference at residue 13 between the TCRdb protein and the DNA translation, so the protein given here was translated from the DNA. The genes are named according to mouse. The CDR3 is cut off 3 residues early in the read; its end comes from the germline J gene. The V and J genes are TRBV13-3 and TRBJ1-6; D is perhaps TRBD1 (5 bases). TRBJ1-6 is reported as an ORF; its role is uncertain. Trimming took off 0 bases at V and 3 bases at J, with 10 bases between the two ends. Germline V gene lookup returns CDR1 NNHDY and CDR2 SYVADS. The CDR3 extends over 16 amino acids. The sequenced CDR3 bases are TGTGCCAGCAGTGATGGATGGACATTCTATAATTCGCCC. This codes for CASSDGWTFYNSP. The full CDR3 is CASSDGWTFYNSPLYF.

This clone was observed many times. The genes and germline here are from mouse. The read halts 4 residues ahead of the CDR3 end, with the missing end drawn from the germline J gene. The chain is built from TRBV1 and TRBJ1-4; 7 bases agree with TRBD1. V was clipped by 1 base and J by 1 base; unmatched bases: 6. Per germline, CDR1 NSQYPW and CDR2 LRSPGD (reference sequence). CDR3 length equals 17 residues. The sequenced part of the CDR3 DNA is TGCACCTGCAGTGCAGGGAGAGGGGGCTATTCCAACGAA. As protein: CTCSAGRGGYSNE. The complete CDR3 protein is CTCSAGRGGYSNERLFF.

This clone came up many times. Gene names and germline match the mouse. CDR3 in amino acids: CASSFGGPSAEQFF. The CDR3 bases that were read are TGTGCCAGCAGCTTCGGGGGGCCGAGCGCT. V and J are TRBV3 and TRBJ2-1, with a possible D match to TRBD2 (7 bases). The read ends 4 residues before the CDR3 terminus; that terminus is restored from the germline J gene. The CDR3 length is 14 residues. Germline V gene lookup returns CDR1 SNHLY and CDR2 FYNGKV (reference sequence).

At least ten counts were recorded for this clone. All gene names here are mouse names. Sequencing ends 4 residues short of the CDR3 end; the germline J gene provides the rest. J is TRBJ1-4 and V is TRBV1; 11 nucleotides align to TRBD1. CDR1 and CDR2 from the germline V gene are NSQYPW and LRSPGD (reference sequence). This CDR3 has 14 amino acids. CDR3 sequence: CTCSGQGATERLFF. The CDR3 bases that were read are TGCACCTGCAGCGGACAGGGGGCCACCGAA.

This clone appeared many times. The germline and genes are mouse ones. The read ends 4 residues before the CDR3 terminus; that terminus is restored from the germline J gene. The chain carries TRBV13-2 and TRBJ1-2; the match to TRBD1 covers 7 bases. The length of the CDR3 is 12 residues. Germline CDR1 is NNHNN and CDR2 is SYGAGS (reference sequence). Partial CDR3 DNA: TGTGCCAGCGGTGTAGGGGGCGCC. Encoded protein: CASGVGGA. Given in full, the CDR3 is CASGVGGADYTF.

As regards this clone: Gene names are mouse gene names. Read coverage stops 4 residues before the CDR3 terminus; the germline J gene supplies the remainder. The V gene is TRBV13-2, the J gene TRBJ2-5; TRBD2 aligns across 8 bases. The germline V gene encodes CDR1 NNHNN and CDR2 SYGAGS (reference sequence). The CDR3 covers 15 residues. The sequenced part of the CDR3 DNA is TGTGCCAGCGGTGATGAGGGGGGGGGCGAAGAC. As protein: CASGDEGGGED. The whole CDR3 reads CASGDEGGGEDTQYF.

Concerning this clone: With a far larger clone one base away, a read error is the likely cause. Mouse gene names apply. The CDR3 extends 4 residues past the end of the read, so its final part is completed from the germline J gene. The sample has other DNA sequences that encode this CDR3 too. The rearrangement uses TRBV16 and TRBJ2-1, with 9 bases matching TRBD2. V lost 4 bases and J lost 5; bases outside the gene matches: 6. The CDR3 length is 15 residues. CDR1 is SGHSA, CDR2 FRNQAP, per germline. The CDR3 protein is CASSSGLGGDAEQFF. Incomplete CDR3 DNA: TGTGCAAGCAGCTCCGGGCTGGGGGGGGATGCT.

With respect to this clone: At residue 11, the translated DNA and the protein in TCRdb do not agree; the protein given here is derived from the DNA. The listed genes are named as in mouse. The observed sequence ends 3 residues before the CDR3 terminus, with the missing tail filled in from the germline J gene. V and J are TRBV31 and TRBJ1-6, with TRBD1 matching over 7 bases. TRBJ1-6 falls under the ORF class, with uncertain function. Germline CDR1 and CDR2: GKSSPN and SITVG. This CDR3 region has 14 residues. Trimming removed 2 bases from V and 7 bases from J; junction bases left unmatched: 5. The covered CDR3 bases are TGTGCCTGGAGTGGAGACAGGGCGAATTCGCCC. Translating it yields CAWSGDRANSP. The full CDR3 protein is CAWSGDRANSPLYF.

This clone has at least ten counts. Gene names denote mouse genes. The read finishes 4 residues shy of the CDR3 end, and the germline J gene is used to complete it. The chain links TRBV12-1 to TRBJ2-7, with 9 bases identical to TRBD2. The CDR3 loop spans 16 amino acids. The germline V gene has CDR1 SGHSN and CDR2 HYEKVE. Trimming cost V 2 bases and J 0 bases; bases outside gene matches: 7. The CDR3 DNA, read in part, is TGTGCCAGCTCTCCCCGGGACTGGGATTACTCCTAT. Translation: CASSPRDWDYSY. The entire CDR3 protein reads CASSPRDWDYSYEQYF.

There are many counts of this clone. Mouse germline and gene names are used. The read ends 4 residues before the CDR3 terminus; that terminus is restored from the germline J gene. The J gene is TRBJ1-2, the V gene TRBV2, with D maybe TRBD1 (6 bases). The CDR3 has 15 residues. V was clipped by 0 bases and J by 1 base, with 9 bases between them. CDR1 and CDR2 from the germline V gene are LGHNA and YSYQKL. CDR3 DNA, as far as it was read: TGTGCCAGCAGCCAAGAAGGCAGGGGAAACTCC. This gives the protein CASSQEGRGNS. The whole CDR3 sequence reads CASSQEGRGNSDYTF.

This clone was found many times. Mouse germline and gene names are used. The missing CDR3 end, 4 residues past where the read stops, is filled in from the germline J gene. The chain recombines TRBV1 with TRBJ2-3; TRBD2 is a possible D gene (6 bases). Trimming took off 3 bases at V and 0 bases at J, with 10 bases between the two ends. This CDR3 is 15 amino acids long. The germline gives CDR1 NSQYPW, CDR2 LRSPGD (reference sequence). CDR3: CTCSAPTGSAETLYF. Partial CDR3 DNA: TGCACCTGCAGTGCCCCGACTGGTAGTGCAGAA.

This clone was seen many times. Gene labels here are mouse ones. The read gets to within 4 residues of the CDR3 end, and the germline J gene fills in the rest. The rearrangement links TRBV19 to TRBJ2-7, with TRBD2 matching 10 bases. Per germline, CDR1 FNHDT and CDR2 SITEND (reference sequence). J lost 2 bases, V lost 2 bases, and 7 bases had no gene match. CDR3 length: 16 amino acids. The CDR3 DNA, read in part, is TGTGCCAGCAGTATCGTCTGGGGGGGCGCGGCCTAT. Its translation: CASSIVWGGAAY. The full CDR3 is CASSIVWGGAAYEQYF. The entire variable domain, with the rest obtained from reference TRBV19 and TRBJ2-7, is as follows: GGIITQTPKFLIGQEGQKLTLKCQQNFNHDTMYWYRQDSGKGLRLIYYSITENDLQKGDLSEGYDASREKKSSFSLTVTSAQKNEMAVFLCASSIVWGGAAYEQYFGPGTRLTVL.

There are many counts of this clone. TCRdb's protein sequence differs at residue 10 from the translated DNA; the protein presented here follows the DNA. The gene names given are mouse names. The CDR3: CASRDSSGNTLYF. The DNA read from the CDR3 is TGTGCCAGCAGAGACAGTTCTGGAAATACG. The rearrangement links TRBV19 to TRBJ1-3; D is perhaps TRBD1 (5 bases). The read gets to within 3 residues of the CDR3 end, and the germline J gene fills in the rest. Deletions cut 5 bases from V and 0 bases from J, with 6 bases between. CDR1 is FNHDT and CDR2 is SITEND in the germline V gene (reference sequence). The CDR3 is made up of 13 amino acids.

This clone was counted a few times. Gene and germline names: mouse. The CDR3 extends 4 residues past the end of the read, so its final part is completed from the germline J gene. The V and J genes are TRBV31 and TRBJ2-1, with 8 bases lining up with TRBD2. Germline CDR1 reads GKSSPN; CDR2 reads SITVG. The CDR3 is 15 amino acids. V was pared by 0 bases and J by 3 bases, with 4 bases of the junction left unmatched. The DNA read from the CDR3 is TGTGCCTGGAGTCTATACGGGGGGGCCTATGCT. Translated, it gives CAWSLYGGAYA. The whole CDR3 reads CAWSLYGGAYAEQFF.

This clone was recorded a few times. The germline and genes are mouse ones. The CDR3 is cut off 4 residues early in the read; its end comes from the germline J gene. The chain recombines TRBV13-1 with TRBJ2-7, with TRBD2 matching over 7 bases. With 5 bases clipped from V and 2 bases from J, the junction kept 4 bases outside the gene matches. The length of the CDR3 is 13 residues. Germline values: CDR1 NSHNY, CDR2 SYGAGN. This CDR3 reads CASSYTGAYEQYF. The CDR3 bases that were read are TGTGCCAGCAGCTATACTGGGGCCTAT.

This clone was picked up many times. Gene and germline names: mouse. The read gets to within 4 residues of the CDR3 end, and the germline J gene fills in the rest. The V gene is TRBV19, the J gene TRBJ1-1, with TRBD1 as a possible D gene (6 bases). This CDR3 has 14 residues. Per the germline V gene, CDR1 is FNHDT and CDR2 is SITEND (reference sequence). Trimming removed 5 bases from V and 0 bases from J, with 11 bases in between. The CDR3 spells CASSGDKANTEVFF. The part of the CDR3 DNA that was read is TGTGCCAGCAGCGGGGACAAAGCAAACACA.

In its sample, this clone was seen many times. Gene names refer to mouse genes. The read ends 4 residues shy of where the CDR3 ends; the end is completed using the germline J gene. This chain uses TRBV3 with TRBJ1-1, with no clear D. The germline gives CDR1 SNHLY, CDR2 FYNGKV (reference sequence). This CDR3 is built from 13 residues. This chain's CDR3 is CASSLGRLREVFF. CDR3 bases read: TGTGCCAGCAGCTTAGGCAGGCTCCGA.